Here is one T cell receptor (beta chain) with its context. The antigen is undetermined. This sample is part of a study of blood T cells in healthy people across ages. General observations from the study: More naive CD4+ cells and higher diversity marked long-lived donors relative to aged donors.

Healthy Caucasians from Russia aged 6 to 90 served as donors. The use of a sample-barcoded 5' primer and a J-beta primer mix characterized a second PCR of about 7 to 12 cycles. Each cDNA was tagged by a template-switch adaptor containing 12 random nucleotides. Per-sample output comprised a minimum of 2.5 million paired-end reads containing CDR3. In TCRdb, the 5' RACE reads were re-called with MiXCR into one record per CDR3 protein. The data show 650,000 to 1,000,000 distinct CDR3 sequences, about 42% seen once. V lost 5 bases, J lost 3 bases, and 19 bases lay in between. Germline CDR1 SEHNR, CDR2 FQNEAQ (reference sequence). There are 17 residues in the CDR3.

Sequenced material: blood. J is TRBJ2-2 and V is TRBV7-9, with D perhaps matching TRBD1 (6 bases). This sequence originates from an older man in good health. The CDR3 DNA sequence: TGTGCCAGCAGCCCTCAGATCGACAGGAAGGACACCGGGGAGCTGTTTTTT. It is translated as CASSPQIDRKDTGELFF.